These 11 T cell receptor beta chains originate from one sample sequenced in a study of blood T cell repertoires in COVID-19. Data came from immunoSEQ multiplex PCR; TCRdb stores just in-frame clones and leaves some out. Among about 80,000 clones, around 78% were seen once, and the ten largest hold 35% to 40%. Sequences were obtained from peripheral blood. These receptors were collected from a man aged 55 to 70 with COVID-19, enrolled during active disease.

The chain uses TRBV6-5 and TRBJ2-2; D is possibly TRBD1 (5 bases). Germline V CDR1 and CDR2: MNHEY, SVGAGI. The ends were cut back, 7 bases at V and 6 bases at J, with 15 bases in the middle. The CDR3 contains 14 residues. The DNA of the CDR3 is TGTGCCAGCAAGAGACAGATTTTGGCCGGGGAGCTGTTTTTT. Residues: CASKRQILAGELFF.

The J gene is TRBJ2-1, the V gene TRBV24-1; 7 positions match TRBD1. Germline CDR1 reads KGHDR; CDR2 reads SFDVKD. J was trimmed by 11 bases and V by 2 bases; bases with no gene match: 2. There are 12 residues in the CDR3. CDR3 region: CATSDYRGKQFF. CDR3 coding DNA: TGTGCCACCAGTGATTACAGGGGCAAGCAGTTCTTC.

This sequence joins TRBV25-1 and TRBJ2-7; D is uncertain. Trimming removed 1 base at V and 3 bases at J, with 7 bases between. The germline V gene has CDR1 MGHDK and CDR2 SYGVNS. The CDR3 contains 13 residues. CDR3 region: CASSESPGYEQYF. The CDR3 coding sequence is TGTGCCAGCAGTGAATCGCCAGGCTACGAGCAGTACTTC.

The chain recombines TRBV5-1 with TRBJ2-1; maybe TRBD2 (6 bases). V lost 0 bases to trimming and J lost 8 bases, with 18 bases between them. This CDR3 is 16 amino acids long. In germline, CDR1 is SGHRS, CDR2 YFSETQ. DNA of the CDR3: TGCGCCAGCAGCTTGGATGGGATGGGACTCGCGTATGAGCAGTTCTTC. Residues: CASSLDGMGLAYEQFF.

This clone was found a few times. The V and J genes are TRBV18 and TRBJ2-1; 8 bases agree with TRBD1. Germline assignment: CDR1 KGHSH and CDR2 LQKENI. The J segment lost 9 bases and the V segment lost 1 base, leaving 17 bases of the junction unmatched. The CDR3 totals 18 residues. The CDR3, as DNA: TGTGCCAGCTCACCACAACCCACGGCAGGGGGCCTCGGAGGTGAGCAGTTCTTC. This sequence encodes CASSPQPTAGGLGGEQFF.

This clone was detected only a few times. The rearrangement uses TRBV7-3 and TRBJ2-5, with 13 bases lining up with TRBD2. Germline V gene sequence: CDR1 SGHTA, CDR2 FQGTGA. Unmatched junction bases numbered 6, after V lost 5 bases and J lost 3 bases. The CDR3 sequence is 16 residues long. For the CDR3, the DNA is TGTGCCAGCAGCCTGGGACTAGCGGGGAACGAAGAGACCCAGTACTTC. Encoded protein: CASSLGLAGNEETQYF.

CDR3 region: CASSDSNRGKSLGQYF. The CDR3 DNA follows: TGTGCCAGCAGTGACTCAAACAGGGGAAAATCCCTAGGGCAGTACTTC. The chain combines TRBV6-4 with TRBJ2-7, with 7 bases fitting TRBD1. V lost 0 bases to trimming and J lost 9 bases; unmatched junction nucleotides: 14. The germline V gene has CDR1 MRHNA and CDR2 SNTAGT. The CDR3 totals 16 residues.

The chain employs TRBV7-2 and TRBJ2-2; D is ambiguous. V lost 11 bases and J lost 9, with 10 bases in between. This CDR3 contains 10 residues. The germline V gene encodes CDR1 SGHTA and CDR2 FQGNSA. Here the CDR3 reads CAAKRRELFF. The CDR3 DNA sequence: TGTGCCGCTAAGCGTCGGGAGCTGTTTTTT.

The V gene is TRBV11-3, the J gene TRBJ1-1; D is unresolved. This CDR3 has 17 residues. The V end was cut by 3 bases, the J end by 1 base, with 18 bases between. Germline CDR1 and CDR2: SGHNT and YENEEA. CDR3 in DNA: TGTGCCAGCAGCTTGGGGAGGGTAGGGCGGAAGAACACTGAAGCTTTCTTT. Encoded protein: CASSLGRVGRKNTEAFF.

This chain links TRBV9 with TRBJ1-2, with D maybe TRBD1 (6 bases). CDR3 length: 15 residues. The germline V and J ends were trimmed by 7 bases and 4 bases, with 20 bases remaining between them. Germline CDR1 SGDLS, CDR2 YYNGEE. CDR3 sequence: CASSSTIQGGYGYTF. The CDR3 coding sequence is TGTGCCAGCTCCTCCACTATACAGGGCGGCTATGGCTACACCTTC.

DNA for the CDR3: TGTGCCAGCAGGCGGGGGGGGCGTAACTATGGCTACACCTTC. Protein: CASRRGGRNYGYTF. The chain combines TRBV5-5 with TRBJ1-2; D is possibly TRBD1 (6 bases). The CDR3 consists of 14 residues. Trimming shortened V by 5 bases and J by 1 base, and 12 bases separated the two germline ends. CDR1 and CDR2 (germline): SGHKS, YYEKEE (reference sequence).